This TCR beta chain was identified during a study of blood T cell repertoires in COVID-19. Study-level background: Researchers got acute and convalescent COVID-19 samples from the United States, Italy and Spain. The cDNA or gDNA used as material had been derived from T cells, B-cell-depleted T cells, or PBMCs.

Seattle cases were enrolled at active infection and followed longitudinally. V was clipped by 4 bases and J by 2 bases; unmatched bases: 7. The germline gives CDR1 SQVTM, CDR2 ANQGSEA. This CDR3 is 16 amino acids long. Original processing methods: The authors estimated nucleated cell counts from reference gene primer amplification. Libraries were prepared by immunoSEQ multiplex PCR; TCRdb keeps only in-frame clonotypes and omits some of them. The DNA gave D and trimming, while V, J and clone size come from that table. The repertoire holds roughly 90,000 clones, with roughly 90% as singletons. The receptor was derived from a man aged 45 to 65 with COVID-19, enrolled during active disease. The gene calls are TRBV29-1 and TRBJ1-3; the match to TRBD1 covers 11 bases. Sequencing was performed on peripheral blood. The CDR3 DNA follows: TGCAGCGTTGCAGGGGGACAGGGGGGTACTGGAAACACCATATATTTT. Its translation: CSVAGGQGGTGNTIYF.